These 13 T cell receptor beta chains share one sample of origin, sequenced in a study of somatic mutations in cytotoxic T cells in rheumatoid arthritis. Clones were sequenced by immunoSEQ multiplex PCR, and TCRdb holds only the in-frame ones, with some missing. This sample has about 12,000 clones, with roughly four fifths found just once. The material sequenced was CD8+ T cells sorted from blood. These receptors all come from a woman in her sixties or seventies in good health.

This chain joins TRBV28 and TRBJ1-6; D is undetermined. The V gene lost 10 bases and the J gene lost 3 bases, with 13 bases spanning the gap. CDR1 MDHEN and CDR2 SYDVKM come from the germline V gene. CDR3 length: 14 amino acids. CDR3 bases: TGTGCCACCAGGCTAGAGATCTATAATTCACCCCTCCACTTT. It is translated as CATRLEIYNSPLHF.

The rearrangement uses TRBV7-6 and TRBJ2-7, with D possibly being TRBD1 (6 bases). This CDR3 spans 13 amino acids. The germline CDR1 and CDR2 sequences are SGHVS and FNYEAQ. Trimming pared 5 bases from V and 6 bases from J, leaving 14 bases between. The CDR3 loop reads CASSPTWGLEQYF. The DNA for the CDR3 is TGTGCCAGCAGCCCCACATGGGGGCTCGAGCAGTACTTC.

This clone rates as large. V is TRBV19 and J is TRBJ2-2; no definite D call. This CDR3 is built from 15 residues. From germline, CDR1 is LNHDA and CDR2 SQIVND (reference sequence). V was cut by 3 bases and J by 7 bases, with 15 bases left in between. This chain's CDR3 is CASSIGRDAGGELFF. The CDR3 region has the DNA TGTGCCAGTAGTATTGGGCGTGACGCAGGCGGGGAGCTGTTTTTT.

V and J are TRBV27 and TRBJ1-4, with 7 bases matching TRBD1. The CDR3 spans 14 residues. Germline V CDR1 and CDR2: MNHEY, SMNVEV (reference sequence). Losses at the gene ends were 5 bases for V and 7 bases for J; bases not matched to a gene: 7. CDR3 coding DNA: TGTGCCAGCAGTCCGACAGGGATGATTGAAAAACTGTTTTTT. Its protein is CASSPTGMIEKLFF. Using reference TRBV27 and TRBJ1-4 for the parts outside the CDR3, the full variable domain is EAQVTQNPRYLITVTGKKLTVTCSQNMNHEYMSWYRQDPGLGLRQIYYSMNVEVTDKGDVPEGYKVSRKEKRNFPLILESPSPNQTSLYFCASSPTGMIEKLFFGSGTQLSVL.

A few counts support this clone. The chain combines TRBV7-6 with TRBJ2-7; TRBD2 is a possible D gene (5 bases). This CDR3 comprises 14 residues. Trimming left V 5 bases short and J 0 bases short, with 11 bases between. CDR1 is SGHVS and CDR2 is FNYEAQ in the germline V gene. The CDR3 loop reads CASSLGLSSYEQYF. Here the CDR3 DNA reads TGTGCCAGCAGCCTAGGACTTTCCTCCTACGAGCAGTACTTC.

This clone occurred a few times. The rearrangement links TRBV7-9 to TRBJ1-4; no definite D call. CDR3 length equals 14 residues. V was pared by 5 bases and J by 8 bases, with 15 bases between. CDR1 is SEHNR and CDR2 is FQNEAQ in the germline V gene (reference sequence). The CDR3, as DNA: TGTGCCAGCAGCCACACCTTGAATCCCGAAAAACTGTTTTTT. It is translated as CASSHTLNPEKLFF.

This sequence joins TRBV27 and TRBJ2-3; 10 bases agree with TRBD2. CDR3 length equals 18 residues. The germline gives CDR1 MNHEY, CDR2 SMNVEV (reference sequence). Trimming took 4 bases from V and 0 from J; bases not matched to a gene: 10. The CDR3 bases are TGTGCCAGCAGTTGGGGTAGCGGGGGGCCCGCTAGCACAGATACGCAGTATTTT. Translation gives CASSWGSGGPASTDTQYF.

This chain connects TRBV6-1 to TRBJ2-3; TRBD2 aligns across 7 bases. The J segment lost 4 bases and the V segment lost 1 base, leaving 17 bases of the junction unmatched. This CDR3 spans 19 amino acids. Germline CDR1 and CDR2: MNHNS and SASEGT. The DNA for the CDR3 is TGTGCCAGCAGTGAAGGGGCTCCTCTAGCGGCGGGGGATCCAGATACGCAGTATTTT. It yields the protein CASSEGAPLAAGDPDTQYF.

A single count supports this clone. The chain uses TRBV9 and TRBJ2-1; 10 nucleotides align to TRBD2. Germline V gene data show CDR1 as SGDLS and CDR2 as YYNGEE. V shed 3 bases, J shed 8 bases, and the junction held 5 bases outside the gene matches. The CDR3 loop spans 14 amino acids. The CDR3: CASSERGGLYEQFF. The CDR3 DNA sequence: TGTGCCAGCAGCGAGCGGGGGGGCCTCTATGAGCAGTTCTTC.

V is TRBV7-8 and J is TRBJ1-1; 7 nucleotides match TRBD1. The CDR3 runs 14 residues. Germline trimming cut 5 bases from V and 1 base from J; bases unmatched to any gene: 4. Germline V gives CDR1 SGHVS, CDR2 FQNEAQ. The DNA of the CDR3 is TGTGCCAGCAGCGCCCGACAGGGGAACACTGAAGCTTTCTTT. Protein sequence: CASSARQGNTEAFF.

In this sample, this clone turned up once. The chain carries TRBV6-6 and TRBJ2-3; D might be TRBD2 (7 bases). CDR3 size: 14 residues. Germline CDR1 reads MNHNY; CDR2 reads SVGAGI (reference sequence). V was shortened by 2 bases and J by 4 bases, with 10 bases between the two germline ends. CDR3 nucleotide sequence: TGTGCCAGCAGTTACGGGGGGGCGGCAGATACGCAGTATTTT. It yields the protein CASSYGGAADTQYF.

The V and J genes are TRBV2 and TRBJ2-4; 8 bases agree with TRBD1. Germline-derived CDR1 and CDR2 are SNHLY and FYNNEI. The junction had 12 bases not matched to a gene; V was cut back by 5 bases and J by 9 bases. This CDR3 contains 15 residues. The CDR3 bases are TGTGCCAGCAGTTCCCTGATAACAGGGGGAAGCATTCAGTACTTC. Its protein product is CASSSLITGGSIQYF.

In regard to this clone: One end of the junction is discordant with germline, which a read error may explain. CDR3 sequence reads: CASSGTGIRHF. CDR3 DNA: TGTGCCAGCAGCGGGACAGGGATACGTCACTTC. The chain has TRBV7-6 and TRBJ2-7; 9 bases match TRBD1. This CDR3 comprises 11 residues. Germline V CDR1 and CDR2: SGHVS, FNYEAQ.